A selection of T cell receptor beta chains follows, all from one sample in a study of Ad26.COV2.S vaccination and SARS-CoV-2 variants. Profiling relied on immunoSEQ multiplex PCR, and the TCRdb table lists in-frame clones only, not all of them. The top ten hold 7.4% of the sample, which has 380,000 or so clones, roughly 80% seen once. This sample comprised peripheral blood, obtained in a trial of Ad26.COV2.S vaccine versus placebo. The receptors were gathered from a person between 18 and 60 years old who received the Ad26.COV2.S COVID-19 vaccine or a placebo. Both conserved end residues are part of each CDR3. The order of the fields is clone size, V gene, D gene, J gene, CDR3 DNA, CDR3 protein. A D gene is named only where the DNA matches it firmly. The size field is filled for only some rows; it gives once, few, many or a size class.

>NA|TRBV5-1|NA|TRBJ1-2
TGCGCCAGCAGCTTGAGGGACCTTAACTATGGCTACACCTTC
CASSLRDLNYGYTF
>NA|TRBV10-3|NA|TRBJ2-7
TGTGCCATCAGTTCTACAGACATTCTGACCTACGAGCAGTACTTC
CAISSTDILTYEQYF
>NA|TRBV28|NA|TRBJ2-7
TGTGCCAGCAGTTTTGGGGGAACAACCTCCTACGAGCAGTACTTC
CASSFGGTTSYEQYF
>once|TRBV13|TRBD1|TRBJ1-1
TGTGCCAGCAGCTTCCCGACAGGGGGCGCTATCGCTGAAGCTTTCTTT
CASSFPTGGAIAEAFF
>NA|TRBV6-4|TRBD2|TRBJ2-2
TGTGCCAGCAGTTGGCGGGGGGGCACCGGGGAGCTGTTTTTT
CASSWRGGTGELFF
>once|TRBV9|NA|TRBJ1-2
TGTGCCAGCAGCGTAGGACCGGCCTATGGCTACACCTTC
CASSVGPAYGYTF
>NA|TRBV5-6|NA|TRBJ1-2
TGTGCCAGCAGCCCTAAGGTAGGGTCCTATGGCTACACCTTC
CASSPKVGSYGYTF
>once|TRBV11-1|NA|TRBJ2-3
TGTGCCAGCAGCTTAAGTCAGGGCAGCACAGATACGCAGTATTTT
CASSLSQGSTDTQYF
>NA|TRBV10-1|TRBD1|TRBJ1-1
TGCGCCAGCAGTGAGCAGGGGGTAGCTTTCTTT
CASSEQGVAFF
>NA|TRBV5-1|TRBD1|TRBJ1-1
TGCGCCAGCAGCTTATCCTCAGGGGGCACTGAAGCTTTCTTT
CASSLSSGGTEAFF
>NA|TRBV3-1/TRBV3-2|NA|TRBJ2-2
TGTGCCAGCAGCCCGATCAGGGAATCGACCTTTTTTTTT
CASSPIRESTFFF
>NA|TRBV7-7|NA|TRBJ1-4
TGTGCCAGCAGCCCGAGCGCGACAGGATCTGGGGATGAAAAACTGTTTTTT
CASSPSATGSGDEKLFF